The present T cell receptor beta chain was sequenced within a study of T cells expressing NK-cell markers. Study information: Among eight sequenced donors, seven carried HCMV seropositivity while one was seronegative.

CDR1 is LGHNA and CDR2 is YNFKEQ in the germline V gene. The CDR3 extends over 15 amino acids. TCRdb re-called the 5' RACE reads and gives one entry per CDR3 protein, without DNA. In total, the table holds about 400,000 distinct CDR3 sequences. The gene calls are TRBV4-2 and TRBJ2-1; TCRdb picks TRBD1, but there is no DNA to check that call. This clonotype was obtained from a woman between 45 and 65 years old in good health. Sequencing was done on a sample of blood T cells: a sorted CD56 or NKG2C T cell subset, CD4+ or CD8+ T cells, or bulk PBMC T cells (not recorded which). The CDR3 reads CASSQDRPSRNEQFF.